This T cell receptor (beta chain) was profiled in a study of blood T cell repertoires in COVID-19. Study in general: Samples of COVID-19 (acute and convalescent) were obtained from the United States, Italy and Spain. T cells, B-cell-depleted T cells, or PBMCs provided the cDNA or gDNA that served as material.

Source study methods: Estimation of nucleated cell counts relied on the amplification of reference gene primers. The repertoire was sequenced with immunoSEQ multiplex PCR; TCRdb's copy has only in-frame clones and lacks some. V and J calls and clone size are copied from that table; D and trimming were computed from the DNA. The sample shows around 100,000 clones, around four fifths of them seen only once. Between the trimmed V and J ends, which lost 5 bases and 3 bases, there was a span of 11 bases. The CDR3 is 13 amino acids. Germline values: CDR1 LGHDT, CDR2 YNNKEL (reference sequence). This chain connects TRBV3-1 (or the pseudogene TRBV3-2) to TRBJ2-7, with D possibly TRBD1 on 5 matching bases. This sequence originates from a man between 65 and 85 years old with acute or convalescent COVID-19. The sequenced sample was peripheral blood. CDR3 nucleotide sequence: TGTGCCAGCAGCTGGGGCCGTAACTACGAGCAGTACTTC. Protein product: CASSWGRNYEQYF.